This TCR beta chain was profiled in a study of T cells in Graves' hyperthyroidism and ophthalmopathy. Study background: At the time of initial diagnosis and before any treatment, peripheral blood was collected.

A note on this clonotype: Given a much more abundant clone one base away, this may be a read error.

Germline V gene data show CDR1 as SGHNT and CDR2 as YENEEA. This CDR3 has 14 amino acids. Germline trimming cut 8 bases from V and 6 bases from J; bases unmatched to any gene: 3. The source material, RNA transcripts, was used to amplify TCR beta CDR3 regions. HTBI primers were used for first-round RT-PCR of the TCR CDR3. MiXCR, run by TCRdb on the multiplex PCR reads, gives a single entry per CDR3 protein. This sample has fewer than 110,000 distinct CDR3 sequences; 47% occur once, and the top ten carry about 28%. Stability of Graves' hyperthyroidism was defined as absent ophthalmopathy progression within 18 months. Together with thyroid ultrasound, orbital computed tomography, serum thyroxine and TRAb, clinical symptoms were used for diagnoses.

The TCR comes from a man in his forties with Graves' hyperthyroidism. The sequencing sample was made of blood. This sequence joins TRBV11-3 and TRBJ2-2, with TRBD2 matching 13 bases. The CDR3 is CASLTSGRAGELFF. CDR3 DNA: TGTGCCAGCCTTACTAGCGGGAGGGCCGGGGAGCTGTTTTTT.